This TCR beta chain is drawn from a study of HIV-infected patients and healthy controls. Study-level information: CD8 counts did not change consistently during early therapy; the CD4:CD8 ratio climbed slightly. General study results and limits: When repertoires were size-matched, rare events in HIV-infected data became overweighted. In healthy controls, MAIT alpha CDR3s were common; in HIV+ repertoires, severely depleted.

The repertoire came from unfractionated whole blood and reflected all unsorted peripheral T cells. The CDR3 contains 14 residues. The germline V and J ends were trimmed by 7 bases and 5 bases, with 17 bases remaining between them. This clonotype showed up many times. Its target is unknown. Reverse transcription used around 480 ng RNA and constant-region primers for alpha and beta. Alpha and beta chain libraries were made separately by chain-specific third strand synthesis with multiplexing indices. Ligation attached cDNA to a 5' RACE adapter that carried a random hexamer and SP2 site. A single record per CDR3 protein comes from TCRdb applying MiXCR to the 5' RACE reads. In the table there are around 6,000 distinct CDR3 sequences, approximately 20% of which are singletons.

Sequenced here: blood, sampled before antiretroviral therapy. This TCR was recovered from an adult with HIV infection. V and J are TRBV12-3 or TRBV12-4 and TRBJ2-5; D uncertain. The CDR3 loop is CASTPGSVGETQYF. CDR3 nucleotides: TGTGCCAGCACCCCGGGCTCGGTGGGGGAGACCCAGTACTTC.